The rows below give T cell receptor beta chains drawn from one sample of a study of immune cell composition in non-small cell lung cancer. TCRdb's copy holds only in-frame clones and misses some; the assay was immunoSEQ multiplex PCR. The sample includes about 2,500 clones, approximately 85% of them seen just once. The sample consisted of lung tumor tissue. The receptor set was obtained from a human donor with non-small cell lung cancer. Each CDR3 is given with its conserved first and last residue. D genes are given only for firm matches. Size is omitted from some rows. Given values are once, few, many or a class for expanded clones.

clone size,J gene,CDR3 length,V gene,D gene,CDR3 DNA,CDR3 protein
.,TRBJ1-5,14,TRBV28,.,TGTGCCAGCAGCCGAGTAATGAGCCGGCAGCCCCAGCATTTT,CASSRVMSRQPQHF
.,TRBJ2-7,18,TRBV7-2,TRBD2,TGTGCCAGCAGCAACCCGGGACTAGCGGGAGGGGGTTCCTACGAGCAGTACTTC,CASSNPGLAGGGSYEQYF
.,TRBJ1-5,13,TRBV6-4,.,TGTGCCAGCAGCATTGAGGGAAATCAGCCCCAGCATTTT,CASSIEGNQPQHF
.,TRBJ2-3,14,TRBV4-1,.,TGCGCCAGCCGCCGCCAGGGGAGCACAGATACGCAGTATTTT,CASRRQGSTDTQYF
once,TRBJ2-1,15,TRBV18,TRBD1,TGTGCCAGCTCACCTGTTATGGGACAGACAAATGAGCAGTTCTTC,CASSPVMGQTNEQFF
.,TRBJ1-1,14,TRBV10-3,.,TGTGCCATCAGTGAGTCGAGGTTGAACACTGAAGCTTTCTTT,CAISESRLNTEAFF
.,TRBJ1-5,15,TRBV6-1,.,TGTGCCAGCAGTGAAGAATTAGGCGGCCATCAGCCCCAGCATTTT,CASSEELGGHQPQHF
once,TRBJ1-5,13,TRBV7-3,.,TGTGCCAGCAGCCCGAGACAGCATCAGCCCCAGCATTTT,CASSPRQHQPQHF
.,TRBJ1-5,13,TRBV29-1,.,TGCAGCGTCCCTGGGCGAGGAGGTCAGCCCCAGCATTTT,CSVPGRGGQPQHF
few,TRBJ2-1,16,TRBV7-8,TRBD1,TGTGCCAGCAGCTCCGGTGGCAGGGGGTCCTACAATGAGCAGTTCTTC,CASSSGGRGSYNEQFF
.,TRBJ2-2,16,TRBV12-5,TRBD2,TGTGCTAGTGGTTTGGGCGGGGGGCAGGGAACCGGGGAGCTGTTTTTT,CASGLGGGQGTGELFF
.,TRBJ1-3,18,TRBV5-8,.,TGTGCCAGCAGCCACTGGGATCAGGGGCGCTGGCCTGGAAACACCATATATTTT,CASSHWDQGRWPGNTIYF
few,TRBJ2-1,16,TRBV19,TRBD2,TGTGCCAGTAATAGGGGGTTAGGGACTAGCGGTAATGAGCAGTTCTTC,CASNRGLGTSGNEQFF
few,TRBJ1-2,14,TRBV7-8,.,TGTGCCAGCACCCCGGGACTCCCGATATGGGGCTACACCTTC,CASTPGLPIWGYTF
.,TRBJ1-1,13,TRBV29-1,TRBD1,TGCAGCGTTGCGACAGGGGGCCGCACTGAAGCTTTCTTT,CSVATGGRTEAFF
few,TRBJ2-3,16,TRBV28,.,TGTGCCAGCAGCTACAGGAAAAGGGCACAAACAGATACGCAGTATTTT,CASSYRKRAQTDTQYF
once,TRBJ2-7,12,TRBV7-2,.,TGTGCCAGCAGCAAAACAACCCACGAGCAGTACTTC,CASSKTTHEQYF
.,TRBJ1-5,14,TRBV28,.,TGTGCCAGCAGCCAGATAAGCCCTAGAGGACCCCAGCATTTT,CASSQISPRGPQHF
.,TRBJ1-1,17,TRBV28,TRBD1,TGTGCCAGCAGTTCCCCCCCTCTACAGGGGCCGGGGACTGAAGCTTTCTTT,CASSSPPLQGPGTEAFF
.,TRBJ2-2,14,TRBV7-3,.,TGTGCCAGCAGCCAAGGACTAACCACCGGGGAGCTGTTTTTT,CASSQGLTTGELFF
.,TRBJ1-3,15,TRBV7-2,.,TGTGCCAGCAGCTTAGGCCCGGGTTTCGGAAACACCATATATTTT,CASSLGPGFGNTIYF
.,TRBJ2-3,14,TRBV18,TRBD1,TGTGCCAGCTCACAGGACAGGGGTTCGGATACGCAGTATTTT,CASSQDRGSDTQYF
once,TRBJ2-7,13,TRBV27,TRBD2,TGTGCCAGCAGGGCCGGGAGGCCCCACGAGCAGTACTTC,CASRAGRPHEQYF
.,TRBJ1-1,17,TRBV19,TRBD1,TGTGCCAGTAGCCCGCGGACAGGGCGGTCGAAGAACACTGAAGCTTTCTTT,CASSPRTGRSKNTEAFF
.,TRBJ2-7,13,TRBV6-5,.,TGTGCCAGCAGTTACAGCCGGGAGTACGAGCAGTACTTC,CASSYSREYEQYF
.,TRBJ2-3,16,TRBV6-6,.,TGTGCCAGCAGTTACTCGGGGCAGCCTAGCACAGATACGCAGTATTTT,CASSYSGQPSTDTQYF
.,TRBJ2-3,15,TRBV7-9,.,TGTGCCAGCAGCTTTATGGCAGGGGGCACAGATACGCAGTATTTT,CASSFMAGGTDTQYF
.,TRBJ2-7,14,TRBV6-1,.,TGTGCCAGCAGTGAAACCTTCGGTCCTACCGAGCAGTACTTC,CASSETFGPTEQYF
.,TRBJ2-7,18,TRBV7-6,TRBD2,TGTGCCAGCAGCTCCCTGCCGGGACTAGCGGGAGGGCGGTACGAGCAGTACTTC,CASSSLPGLAGGRYEQYF
large,TRBJ2-1,16,TRBV9,TRBD2,TGTGCCAGCAGCGATCGCGGGAGCCCTCCCCACAATGAGCAGTTCTTC,CASSDRGSPPHNEQFF
.,TRBJ2-5,16,TRBV11-1,TRBD2,TGTGCCAGCAGCCCTGGACTAGCGGGAGTCTGGGAGACCCAGTACTTC,CASSPGLAGVWETQYF
.,TRBJ2-3,16,TRBV7-8,.,TGTGCCAGCAGCTTAGGGGTGGGTAGCGGTCCAGATACGCAGTATTTT,CASSLGVGSGPDTQYF
.,TRBJ1-2,12,TRBV19,.,TGTGCCAGTAACATAGGGGGAGATGGCTACACCTTC,CASNIGGDGYTF
.,TRBJ1-1,19,TRBV18,.,TGTGCCAGCTCACCACTTGGGCCAGGGGTTCACGCTTTGAACACTGAAGCTTTCTTT,CASSPLGPGVHALNTEAFF
.,TRBJ1-2,15,TRBV7-3,TRBD1,TGTGCCAGCAGCTCAACAGGGGCGCTCAATTATGGCTACACCTTC,CASSSTGALNYGYTF
.,TRBJ2-1,14,TRBV4-3,.,TGCGCCAGCAGCCAACTCTTCGACAACAATGAGCAGTTCTTC,CASSQLFDNNEQFF
.,TRBJ1-1,11,TRBV5-1,.,TGCGCCAGCAGCGTCACAGGGAAAGCTTTCTTT,CASSVTGKAFF
.,TRBJ1-2,16,TRBV28,.,TGTGCCAGCAGTTTATCCCTAACAGGGAGTATGAATGGCTACACCTTC,CASSLSLTGSMNGYTF
.,TRBJ1-5,15,TRBV14,.,TGTGCCAGCAGCCAAGACCAGGGCAGCAATCAGCCCCAGCATTTT,CASSQDQGSNQPQHF
.,TRBJ1-1,13,TRBV5-4,.,TGTGCCAGCAGCACCAGCGGGGCCCGTGAAGCTTTCTTT,CASSTSGAREAFF
.,TRBJ2-1,20,TRBV18,.,TGTGCCAGCTCACCAAAAATAGGACAGGGGGCTAGCGGGAGTTACAATGAGCAGTTCTTC,CASSPKIGQGASGSYNEQFF
few,TRBJ1-5,15,TRBV6-6,.,TGTGCCAGCAGTTTGGGCCGGTATAGCAATCAGCCCCAGCATTTT,CASSLGRYSNQPQHF
few,TRBJ2-1,16,TRBV18,TRBD2,TGTGCCAGCTCTTCCAGTGGAGCGGGAGTTGGCAATGAGCAGTTCTTC,CASSSSGAGVGNEQFF
.,TRBJ1-1,13,TRBV5-5,.,TGTGCCAGCAGGACGGACTTGAACACTGAAGCTTTCTTT,CASRTDLNTEAFF
.,TRBJ2-7,14,TRBV19,.,TGTGCCAGTAGTACTAATCCGGGATCCCACGAGCAGTACTTC,CASSTNPGSHEQYF
.,TRBJ2-1,15,TRBV10-3,.,TGTGCCATCAGAAGAAGCTTAGGGGATGCGAATGAGCAGTTCTTC,CAIRRSLGDANEQFF
.,TRBJ2-3,14,TRBV15,TRBD1,TGTGCCACCAGCCGACGACAGGGTCGAGATACGCAGTATTTT,CATSRRQGRDTQYF
.,TRBJ1-1,15,TRBV5-5,TRBD1,TGTGCCAGCACCTTGCTGGGGCAGGGGGTCCAAGGAGCTTTCTTT,CASTLLGQGVQGAFF
.,TRBJ1-2,11,TRBV6-5,.,TGTGCCAGCACCGACTTCTATGGCTACACCTTC,CASTDFYGYTF
.,TRBJ2-1,12,TRBV30,.,TGTGCCTGGAGTGCAGGGATGGGTGAGCAGTTCTTC,CAWSAGMGEQFF
.,TRBJ2-3,20,TRBV14,TRBD2,TGTGCCAGCAGCCAAGACAGGGCGGGAGGGCCTCGAGGGATCACAGATACGCAGTATTTT,CASSQDRAGGPRGITDTQYF
few,TRBJ2-7,15,TRBV7-9,TRBD2,TGTGCCAGCAGCGCCTCGACTAGCGGCGCCTACGAGCAGTACTTC,CASSASTSGAYEQYF
.,TRBJ2-2,15,TRBV10-3,TRBD1,TGTGCCATCAGTGGGCCGGGACAGGGCACCGGGGAGCTGTTTTTT,CAISGPGQGTGELFF
.,TRBJ1-3,15,TRBV28,.,TGTGCCAGCTGGGGGGGTCGGTTTACTGGAAACACCATATATTTT,CASWGGRFTGNTIYF
once,TRBJ1-1,15,TRBV15,.,TGTGCCACCAGCAGAGCCGGGACATTAGGCACTGAAGCTTTCTTT,CATSRAGTLGTEAFF
.,TRBJ1-2,15,TRBV4-2,.,TGTGCCAGCAGCCCCTCCGAGGCTGTCTGGAATGGCTACACCTTC,CASSPSEAVWNGYTF
.,TRBJ2-5,17,TRBV5-1,TRBD2,TGCGCCAGCAGCTTAGTGTTGGGACTAGCGGGAGCAGAGACCCAGTACTTC,CASSLVLGLAGAETQYF
.,TRBJ1-2,12,TRBV28,TRBD1,TGTGCCTCCTGGGGACAGGTCCCCGGCTACACCTTC,CASWGQVPGYTF
.,TRBJ2-7,16,TRBV7-8,TRBD2,TGTGCCAGCAGCTTAGCACTAGCGGGAGCCACGTACGAGCAGTACTTC,CASSLALAGATYEQYF
.,TRBJ2-7,15,TRBV19,.,TGTGCCAGTAGCGAAGCTGACAAACCATATTACGAGCAGTACTTC,CASSEADKPYYEQYF